What follows describes a single TCR beta chain. Its antigen specificity is not known. Base qualities are not recorded, but no much larger clone differs from it by a single base. The immunoSEQ Assay, a bias-controlled multiplex PCR, was used to amplify TCRbeta CDR3 regions from genomic DNA. The study's own analysis went as follows. The number of nucleated cells in each sample was estimated from the amplification of reference gene primers within the assay. Sequence reads were collapsed and filtered to measure the absolute abundance of every unique TCRbeta CDR3 rearrangement. For each sample, productive Simpson clonality was calculated as the square root of Simpson's diversity index over productive rearrangements. TCRdb carries this immuneACCESS record with in-frame sequences only. Its versions omit some clonotypes, under half of them owing to an unresolved V gene in the studies checked, with the rest unexplained. That table supplies the V and J calls and clone size; D and trimming were determined from the DNA. The sample has some 380,000 clones on record, approximately 88% of them singletons. The ten biggest clones cover approximately 2.1% of the sample.

This sample is drawn from a study of blood T cell repertoires in COVID-19 (TCRdb year 2020). Regarding the study in general: The collaborator samples originated in the United States, Italy and Spain and spanned the acute and convalescent phases of COVID-19. The prospective study material was composed of cDNA or gDNA derived from T cells, B-cell-depleted T cells, or PBMCs. The dataset comprised deeply sampled blood TCRbeta repertoires from subjects exposed to, actively infected with, or recovered from COVID-19. A freely available public database, intended as a resource for researchers studying the immune response to SARS-CoV-2, is where the repertoires were released. Samples came from the ongoing ImmuneRACE study (first 160 participants) plus 1,254 subjects from 6 global collaborators. A de-identified subject ID, COVID-19 status, age in years and sex were almost always included in the sample metadata. Where available, HLA class I and class II types were obtained from metadata supplied by the sample provider rather than from assay-based typing. What the authors observed across the whole study: How much clinical and demographic metadata was included differed by source and by participant, and the metadata was provided uncurated.

Participants in the prospective study were enrolled through a virtual design, were aged roughly 18 to 100 years, and lived in 24 United States geographic areas. In the prospective study, participants were assigned to cohorts based on the clinical history participants reported in a screening survey and a study questionnaire. Each participant in the prospective study had whole blood, serum and a nasopharyngeal or oropharyngeal swab collected by mobile phlebotomists. Additional blood draws and questionnaires over a roughly two-month period could optionally be provided by prospective study participants. Before DNA extraction, blood samples from the prospective study were shipped at room temperature or frozen. Via the germline V gene, CDR1 is MGHRA and CDR2 YSYEKL. The CDR3 spans 21 residues, from the cysteine through the phenylalanine. Only the CDR3 portion is preserved as DNA: 63 bases, with reading frame beginning at the first base. V ends up 0 bases short and J 6 bases short, with an unmatched junction base count of 22.

The sequenced material came from PBMCs or T cells enriched from blood (not recorded which). The TCR sequence derives from a woman aged 40 to 50 with acute COVID-19. This chain joins TRBV4-1 to TRBJ2-3; 9 of the junction bases match TRBD2. The CDR3 loop reads CASSQEAVPQLLAGSRDTQYF. Here is the DNA: TGCGCCAGCAGCCAAGAGGCAGTCCCTCAACTTCTAGCGGGGTCACGGGATACGCAGTATTTT.